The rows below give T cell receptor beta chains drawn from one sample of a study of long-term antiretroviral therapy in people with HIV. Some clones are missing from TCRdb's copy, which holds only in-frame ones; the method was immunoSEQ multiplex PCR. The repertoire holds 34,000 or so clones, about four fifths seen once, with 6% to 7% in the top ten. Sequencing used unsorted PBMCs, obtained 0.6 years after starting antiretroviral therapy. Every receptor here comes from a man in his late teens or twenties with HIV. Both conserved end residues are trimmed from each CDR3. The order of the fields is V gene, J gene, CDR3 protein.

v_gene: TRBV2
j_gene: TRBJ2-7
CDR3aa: ASRPGGPRYEQY

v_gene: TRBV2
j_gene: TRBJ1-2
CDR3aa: ASFRDRVGGYT

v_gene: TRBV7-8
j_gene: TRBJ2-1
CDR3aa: ASSARTSGKGNEQF

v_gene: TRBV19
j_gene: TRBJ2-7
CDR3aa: ASSTQGLAGGPYEQY

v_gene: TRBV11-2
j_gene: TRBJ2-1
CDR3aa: ASSQGTYSYNEQF

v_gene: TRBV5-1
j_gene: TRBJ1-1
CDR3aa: ASNVDRVNTEAF

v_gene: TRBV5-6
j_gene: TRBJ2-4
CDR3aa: ASSFPPGVAKNIQY

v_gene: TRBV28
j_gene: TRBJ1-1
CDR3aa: ASSLHHFRVTAEAF

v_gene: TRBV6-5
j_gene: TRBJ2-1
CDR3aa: ASSYRDSIYNEQF

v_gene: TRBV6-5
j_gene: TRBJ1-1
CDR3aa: ASIAGGTEAF

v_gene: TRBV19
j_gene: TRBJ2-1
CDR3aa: ASSITSGILHEQF

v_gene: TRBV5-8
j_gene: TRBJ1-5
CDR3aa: ASSLGGQVSNQPQH

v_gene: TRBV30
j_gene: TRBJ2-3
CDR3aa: AWSDKSSDTQY

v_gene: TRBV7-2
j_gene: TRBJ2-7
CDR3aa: ASKRTALARDEQY

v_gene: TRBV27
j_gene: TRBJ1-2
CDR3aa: ASGNRGSLRGYT

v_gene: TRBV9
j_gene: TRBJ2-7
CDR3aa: ASSVGRDSSYEQY

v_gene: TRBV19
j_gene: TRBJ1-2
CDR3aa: ASSIGSRVGYGYT

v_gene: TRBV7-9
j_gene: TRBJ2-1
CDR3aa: ASSPQERSSYNEQF

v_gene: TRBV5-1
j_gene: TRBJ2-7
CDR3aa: ATRGETAIGGGEQY

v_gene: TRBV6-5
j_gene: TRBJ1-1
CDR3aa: ASSYSIGGGTEAF

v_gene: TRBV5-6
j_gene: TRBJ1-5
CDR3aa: ASSIKTGEGNQPQH

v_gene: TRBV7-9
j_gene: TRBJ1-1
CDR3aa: ASSFVGMNTEAF

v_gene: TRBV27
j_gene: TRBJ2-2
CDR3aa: ASSSEPFRGTGELF

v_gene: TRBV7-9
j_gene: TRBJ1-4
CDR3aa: ASQKNRAPNEKLF

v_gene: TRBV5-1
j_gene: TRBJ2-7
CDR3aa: ASSSTQTLYPHEQY

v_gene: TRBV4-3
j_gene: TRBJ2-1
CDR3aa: ASSQDSAVDEQF

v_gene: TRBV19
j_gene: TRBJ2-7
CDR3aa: ASSPGLGTYEQY

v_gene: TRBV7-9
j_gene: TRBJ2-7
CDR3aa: ASSLRGQGAYEQY

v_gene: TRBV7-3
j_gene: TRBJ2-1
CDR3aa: ASSWGLAGGNEQF

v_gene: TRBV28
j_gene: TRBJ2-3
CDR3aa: ASSLGTNTDTQY

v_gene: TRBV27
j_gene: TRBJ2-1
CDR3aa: ASSIRGDEQF

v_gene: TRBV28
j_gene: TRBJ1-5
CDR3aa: ASINRGRGNQPQH

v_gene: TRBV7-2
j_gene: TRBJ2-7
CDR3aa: ASSPQIVYGEQY

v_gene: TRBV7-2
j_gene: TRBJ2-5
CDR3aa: ASSPSETQY

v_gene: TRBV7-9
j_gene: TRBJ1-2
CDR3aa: ASTPRGTRGYT

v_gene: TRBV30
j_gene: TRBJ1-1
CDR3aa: AWSEGSHTEAF

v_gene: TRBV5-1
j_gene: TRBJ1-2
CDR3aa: ASSWDRTGGYGYT

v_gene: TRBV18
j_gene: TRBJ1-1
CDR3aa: ASSPVAGTNTEAF

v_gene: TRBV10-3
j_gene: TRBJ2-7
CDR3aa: AISVDSSTYEQY

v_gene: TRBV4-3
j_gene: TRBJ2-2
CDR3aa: ASSRSSVTGELF

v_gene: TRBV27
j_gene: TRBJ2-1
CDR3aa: ASSRHLSGYNEQF

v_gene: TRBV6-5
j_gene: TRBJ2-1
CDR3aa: ASSRMRSYNEQF

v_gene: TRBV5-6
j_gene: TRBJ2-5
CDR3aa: ASSLLDRNQETQY

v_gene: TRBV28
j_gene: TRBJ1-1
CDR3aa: ASSLWPGQAF

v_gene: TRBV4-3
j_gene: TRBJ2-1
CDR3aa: ASSQDLGTGGRNEQF

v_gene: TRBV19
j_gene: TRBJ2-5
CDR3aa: ASSIVGNQETQY

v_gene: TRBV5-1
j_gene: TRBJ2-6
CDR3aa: ASSLRPKLLDSGANVLT

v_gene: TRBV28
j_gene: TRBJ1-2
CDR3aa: ASSVTDYGYT